The clone carrying this TCR beta chain was seen many times. Noted time point: persistent/refractory GD, antithyroid drugs over 5 years with positive TRAb. Construction of the TCR library relied on RNA isolated from PBMCs. The data belong to a study of regulatory T cells in long-lasting Graves disease. Through Arm-PCR of CDR3 regions and iRepertoire HTBI primers, TCR beta libraries were built. From the multiplex PCR reads, TCRdb called clonotypes with MiXCR, one entry per CDR3 protein. This table has about 450,000 distinct CDR3 sequences, 23% appearing once. The sequence came from a female donor with Graves disease. Source: peripheral blood mononuclear cells (PBMCs), taken when the disease was refractory, from a patient treated with antithyroid drugs.

CDR3 DNA sequence: TGTGCCAGCAGTGAAGAGGTAAGGACTGAAGCTTTCTTT. Amino acids: CASSEEVRTEAFF. This chain links TRBV2 with TRBJ1-1; no clear D gene. Deletions cut 1 base from V and 5 bases from J, with 8 bases between. CDR1 is SNHLY, CDR2 FYNNEI, per germline. This CDR3 has 13 residues.